This T cell receptor beta chain was documented in a study of a mutant IDH1 vaccine in newly diagnosed glioma. About the study: The study started vaccination 4-6 weeks after radiotherapy alone, or with temozolomide cycles. Treated patients had a mean age of about 37 years and a sex split that was around 62% male and 37.5% female. Previous care, which was radiotherapy, temozolomide, or both, most often involved both.

The time point is: week 5, during vaccination. Mutant IDH1 20-mer peptide, at 300 ug, made up each vaccine dose, with topical imiquimod. Findings of the study overall: Apparently unrelated to pseudoprogression were changes in the top peripheral T cell clonotypes.

The V gene's germline CDR1 is SGHNT and CDR2 YENEEA. The CDR3 length is 17 residues. J was trimmed by 0 bases and V by 5 bases; bases with no gene match: 8. A note on this clone: Its antigen is not known.

Data came from immunoSEQ multiplex PCR; TCRdb stores just in-frame clones and leaves some out. The data hold roughly 72,000 clones, with 75% to 95% observed a single time. This specimen was PBMCs, taken from a glioma patient whose treatment included an IDH1 peptide vaccine. This TCR derives from a woman aged 45-60 years with glioma. V is TRBV11-3 and J is TRBJ2-3, with 10 bases matching TRBD2. This CDR3 reads CASSARKTSGSTDTQYF. In DNA form, the CDR3 reads TGTGCCAGCAGCGCCCGAAAGACTAGCGGGAGCACAGATACGCAGTATTTT.